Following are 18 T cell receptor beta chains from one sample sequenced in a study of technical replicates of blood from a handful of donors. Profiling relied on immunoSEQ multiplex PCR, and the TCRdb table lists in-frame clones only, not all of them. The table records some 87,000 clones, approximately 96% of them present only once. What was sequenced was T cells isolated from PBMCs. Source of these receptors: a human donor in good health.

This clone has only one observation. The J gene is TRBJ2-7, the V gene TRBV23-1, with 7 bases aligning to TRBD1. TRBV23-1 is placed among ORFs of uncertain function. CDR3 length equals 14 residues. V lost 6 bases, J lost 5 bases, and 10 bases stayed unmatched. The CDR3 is CASREQGKFDEQYF. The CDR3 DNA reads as TGCGCCAGCAGGGAACAGGGGAAATTCGACGAGCAGTACTTC.

CDR3 sequence: CASKSLPEAFF. As DNA, the CDR3 is TGTGCCAGCAAGTCACTTCCTGAAGCTTTCTTT. V gene TRBV6-1 combines with J gene TRBJ1-1; unclear D gene. Germline V gene data show CDR1 as MNHNS and CDR2 as SASEGT. The V and J ends lost 7 bases and 6 bases respectively, with 9 bases between them. The CDR3 runs to 11 residues.

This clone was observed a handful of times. In nucleotides, the CDR3 is TGCAGCGCATCGGGACGACAGGGCATTCAGTACTTC. Translation: CSASGRQGIQYF. V is TRBV29-1 and J is TRBJ2-4, with TRBD1 identical over 7 bases. The CDR3 is made up of 12 amino acids. Trimming took 7 bases from V and 9 from J; bases not matched to a gene: 9. Germline V gene lookup returns CDR1 SQVTM and CDR2 ANQGSEA. The full variable domain, completed using reference TRBV29-1 and TRBJ2-4, is SAVISQKPSRDICQRGTSLTIQCQVDSQVTMMFWYRQQPGQSLTLIATANQGSEATYESGFVIDKFPISRPNLTFSTLTVSNMSPEDSSIYLCSASGRQGIQYFGAGTRLSVL.

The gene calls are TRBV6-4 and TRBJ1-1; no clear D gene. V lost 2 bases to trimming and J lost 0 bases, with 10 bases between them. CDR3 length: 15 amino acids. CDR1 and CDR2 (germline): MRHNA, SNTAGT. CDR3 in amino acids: CASSDTFGVNTEAFF. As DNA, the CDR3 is TGTGCCAGCAGTGACACTTTCGGGGTGAACACTGAAGCTTTCTTT.

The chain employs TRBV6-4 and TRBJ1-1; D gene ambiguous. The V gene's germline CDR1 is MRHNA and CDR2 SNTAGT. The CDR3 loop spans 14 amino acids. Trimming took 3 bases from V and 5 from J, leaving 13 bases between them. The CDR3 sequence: CASSDGLGGTEAFF. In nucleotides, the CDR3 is TGTGCCAGCAGTGATGGGCTTGGAGGTACTGAAGCTTTCTTT.

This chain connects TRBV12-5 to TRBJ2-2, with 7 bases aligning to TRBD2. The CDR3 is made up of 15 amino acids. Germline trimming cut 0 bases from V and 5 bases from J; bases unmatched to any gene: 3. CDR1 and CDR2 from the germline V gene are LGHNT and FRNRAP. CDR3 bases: TGTGCTAGTGGTTTGGTAGACGGGGGGACCGGGGAGCTGTTTTTT. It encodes CASGLVDGGTGELFF.

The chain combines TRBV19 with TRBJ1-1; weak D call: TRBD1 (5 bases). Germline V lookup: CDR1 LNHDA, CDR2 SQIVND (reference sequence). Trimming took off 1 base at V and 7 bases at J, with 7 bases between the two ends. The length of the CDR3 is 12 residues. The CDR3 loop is CASSIVGLEAFF. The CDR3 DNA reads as TGTGCCAGTAGTATAGTGGGACTTGAAGCTTTCTTT.

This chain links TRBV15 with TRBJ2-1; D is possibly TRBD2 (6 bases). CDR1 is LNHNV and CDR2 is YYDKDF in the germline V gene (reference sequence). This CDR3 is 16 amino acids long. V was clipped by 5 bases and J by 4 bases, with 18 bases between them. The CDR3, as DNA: TGTGCCACCAGCGGGATCAGGGAGGTTGTATACAATGAGCAGTTCTTC. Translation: CATSGIREVVYNEQFF.

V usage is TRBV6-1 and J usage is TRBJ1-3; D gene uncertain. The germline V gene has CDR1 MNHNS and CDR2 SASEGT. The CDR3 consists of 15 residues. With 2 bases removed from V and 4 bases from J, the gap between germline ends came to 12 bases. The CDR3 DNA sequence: TGTGCCAGCAGTGAAAATCCGGGAGGCGGAAACACCATATATTTT. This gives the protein CASSENPGGGNTIYF.

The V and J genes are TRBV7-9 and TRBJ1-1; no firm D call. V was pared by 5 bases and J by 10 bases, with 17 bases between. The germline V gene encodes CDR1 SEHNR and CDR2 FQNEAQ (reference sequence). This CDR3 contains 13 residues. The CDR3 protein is CASSANGEMIAFF. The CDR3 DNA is TGTGCCAGCAGCGCCAACGGGGAGATGATAGCTTTCTTT.

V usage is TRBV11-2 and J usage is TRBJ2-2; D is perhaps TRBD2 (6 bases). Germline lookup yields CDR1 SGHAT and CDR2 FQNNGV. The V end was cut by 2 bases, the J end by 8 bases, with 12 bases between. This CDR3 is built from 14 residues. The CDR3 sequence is CASSLSAGQGELFF. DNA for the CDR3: TGTGCCAGCAGCTTATCGGCGGGGCAGGGGGAGCTGTTTTTT.

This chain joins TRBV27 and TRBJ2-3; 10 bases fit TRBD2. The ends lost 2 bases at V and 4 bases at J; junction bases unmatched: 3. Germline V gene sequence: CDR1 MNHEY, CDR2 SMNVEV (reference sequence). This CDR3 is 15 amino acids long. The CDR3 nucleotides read TGTGCCAGCAGTTTAACTAGCGGGATTTCAGATACGCAGTATTTT. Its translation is CASSLTSGISDTQYF.

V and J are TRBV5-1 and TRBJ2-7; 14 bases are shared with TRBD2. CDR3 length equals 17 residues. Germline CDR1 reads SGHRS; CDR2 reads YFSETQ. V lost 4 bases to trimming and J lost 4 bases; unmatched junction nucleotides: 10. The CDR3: CASSAGLAGERAYEQYF. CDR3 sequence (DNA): TGCGCCAGCAGCGCGGGACTAGCGGGAGAGCGAGCTTACGAGCAGTACTTC.

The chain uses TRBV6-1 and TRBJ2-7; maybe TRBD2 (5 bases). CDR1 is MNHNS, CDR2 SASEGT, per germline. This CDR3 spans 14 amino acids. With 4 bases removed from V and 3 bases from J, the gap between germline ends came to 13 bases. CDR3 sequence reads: CASSAPSLVYEQYF. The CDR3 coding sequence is TGTGCCAGCAGTGCCCCCTCACTAGTCTACGAGCAGTACTTC.

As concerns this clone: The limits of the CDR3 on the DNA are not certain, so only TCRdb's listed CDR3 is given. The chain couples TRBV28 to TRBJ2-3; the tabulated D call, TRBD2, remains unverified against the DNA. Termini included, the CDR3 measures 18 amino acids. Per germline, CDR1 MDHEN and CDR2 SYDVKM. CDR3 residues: CASSSSGLDTPFTDTQYF.

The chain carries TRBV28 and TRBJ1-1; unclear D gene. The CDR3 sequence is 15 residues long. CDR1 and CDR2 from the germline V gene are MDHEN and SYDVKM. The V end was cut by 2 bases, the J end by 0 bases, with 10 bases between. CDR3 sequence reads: CASSLIRTLNTEAFF. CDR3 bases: TGTGCCAGCAGTTTAATACGGACTCTGAACACTGAAGCTTTCTTT.

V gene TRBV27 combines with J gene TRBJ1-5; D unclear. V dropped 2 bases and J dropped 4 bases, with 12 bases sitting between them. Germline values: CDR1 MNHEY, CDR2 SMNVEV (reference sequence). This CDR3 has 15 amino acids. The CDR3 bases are TGTGCCAGCAGTTTAATAGCGGCCACTAATCAGCCCCAGCATTTT. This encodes CASSLIAATNQPQHF.

For the CDR3, the DNA is TGTGCCAGCAGTAGCGGGAGGGTCAACAATGAGCAGTTCTTC. Translated, it gives CASSSGRVNNEQFF. The V call is TRBV7-2, the J call TRBJ2-1; TRBD2 matches 11 bases. The CDR3 is 14 amino acids. The junction had 3 bases not matched to a gene; V was cut back by 6 bases and J by 5 bases. CDR1 and CDR2 from the germline V gene are SGHTA and FQGNSA.